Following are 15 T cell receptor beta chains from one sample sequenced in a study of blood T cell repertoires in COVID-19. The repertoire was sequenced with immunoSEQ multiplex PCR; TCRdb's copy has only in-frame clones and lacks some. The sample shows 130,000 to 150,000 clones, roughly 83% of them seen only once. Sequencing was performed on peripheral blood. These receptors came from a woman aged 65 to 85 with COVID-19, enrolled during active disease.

The CDR3 is CASSLPGQGAWNTEAFF. DNA of the CDR3: TGTGCCAGCAGCTTACCGGGACAGGGGGCGTGGAACACTGAAGCTTTCTTT. The chain couples TRBV7-9 to TRBJ1-1; 12 nucleotides agree with TRBD1. The germline V gene has CDR1 SEHNR and CDR2 FQNEAQ (reference sequence). V lost 2 bases and J lost 1; bases outside the gene matches: 5. This CDR3 is 17 amino acids long.

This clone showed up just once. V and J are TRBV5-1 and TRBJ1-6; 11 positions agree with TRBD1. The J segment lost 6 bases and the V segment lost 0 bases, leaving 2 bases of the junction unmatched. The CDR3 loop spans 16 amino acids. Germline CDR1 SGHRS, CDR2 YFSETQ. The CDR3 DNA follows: TGCGCCAGCAGCTTGGGAGGGACAGGGGGTAATTCACCCCTCCACTTT. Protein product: CASSLGGTGGNSPLHF.

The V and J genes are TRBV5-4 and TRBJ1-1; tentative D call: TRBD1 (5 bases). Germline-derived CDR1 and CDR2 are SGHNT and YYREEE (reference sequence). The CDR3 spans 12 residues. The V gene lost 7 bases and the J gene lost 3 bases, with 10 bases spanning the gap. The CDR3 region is CASRRGDTEAFF. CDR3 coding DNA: TGTGCCAGCCGGCGGGGCGACACTGAAGCTTTCTTT. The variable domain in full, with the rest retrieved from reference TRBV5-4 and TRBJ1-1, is ETGVTQSPTHLIKTRGQQVTLRCSSQSGHNTVSWYQQALGQGPQFIFQYYREEENGRGNFPPRFSGLQFPNYSSELNVNALELDDSALYLCASRRGDTEAFFGQGTRLTVV.

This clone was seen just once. CDR3 in amino acids: CASASRQLSTDTQYF. The CDR3 nucleotides read TGTGCCAGCGCCTCGCGACAACTCAGCACAGATACGCAGTATTTT. This chain connects TRBV27 to TRBJ2-3; D is uncertain. Looked up from germline, CDR1 is MNHEY and CDR2 is SMNVEV (reference sequence). The CDR3 consists of 15 residues. V shed 8 bases and J shed 0 bases, with 15 bases lying between them.

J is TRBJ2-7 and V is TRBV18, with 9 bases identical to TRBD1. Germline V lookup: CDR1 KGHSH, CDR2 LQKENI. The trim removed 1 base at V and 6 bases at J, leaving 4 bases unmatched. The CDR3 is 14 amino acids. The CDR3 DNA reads TGTGCCAGCTCACCACGGACAGGGGAGAGCGAGCAGTACTTC. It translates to CASSPRTGESEQYF.

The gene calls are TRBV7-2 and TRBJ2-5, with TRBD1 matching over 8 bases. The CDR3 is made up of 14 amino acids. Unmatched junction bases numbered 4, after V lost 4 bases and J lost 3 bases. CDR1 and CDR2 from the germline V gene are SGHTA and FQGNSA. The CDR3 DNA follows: TGTGCCAGCAGCTCGGACAGGGCAGAAGAGACCCAGTACTTC. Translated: CASSSDRAEETQYF.

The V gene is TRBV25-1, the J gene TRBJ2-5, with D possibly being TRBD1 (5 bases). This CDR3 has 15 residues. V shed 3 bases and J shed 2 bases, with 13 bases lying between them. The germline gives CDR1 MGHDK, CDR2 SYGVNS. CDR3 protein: CASSDLQVNQETQYF. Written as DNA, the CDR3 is TGTGCCAGCAGTGACCTACAGGTTAATCAAGAGACCCAGTACTTC.

CDR3 in amino acids: CATRRGGQPNTGELFF. For the CDR3, the DNA is TGTGCCACCCGACGGGGGGGACAGCCGAACACCGGGGAGCTGTTTTTT. This chain links TRBV15 with TRBJ2-2; a weak D match, TRBD2 (8 bases). V lost 8 bases, J lost 0 bases, and 16 bases lay in between. The germline CDR1 and CDR2 sequences are LNHNV and YYDKDF (reference sequence). This CDR3 comprises 16 residues.

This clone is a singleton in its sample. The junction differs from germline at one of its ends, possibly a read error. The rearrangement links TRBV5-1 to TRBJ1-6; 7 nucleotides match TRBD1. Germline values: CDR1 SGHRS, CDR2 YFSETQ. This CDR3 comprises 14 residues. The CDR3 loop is CASSLDRSNSPLHF. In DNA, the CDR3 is TGCGCCAGCAGTTTGGACAGGAGTAATTCACCCCTCCACTTT. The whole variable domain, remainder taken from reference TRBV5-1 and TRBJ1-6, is KAGVTQTPRYLIKTRGQQVTLSCSPISGHRSVSWYQQTPGQGLQFLFEYFSETQRNKGNFPGRFSGRQFSNSRSEMNVSTLELGDSALYLCASSLDRSNSPLHFGNGTRLTVT.

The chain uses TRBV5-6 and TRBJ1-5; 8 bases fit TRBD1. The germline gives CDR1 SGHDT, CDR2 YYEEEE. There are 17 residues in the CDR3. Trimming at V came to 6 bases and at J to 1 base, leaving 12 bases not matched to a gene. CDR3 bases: TGTGCCAGCACTACCTTTGGGACAGGTAACAGCAATCAGCCCCAGCATTTT. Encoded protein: CASTTFGTGNSNQPQHF. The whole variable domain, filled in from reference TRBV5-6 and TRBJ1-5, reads DAGVTQSPTHLIKTRGQQVTLRCSPKSGHDTVSWYQQALGQGPQFIFQYYEEEERQRGNFPDRFSGHQFPNYSSELNVNALLLGDSALYLCASTTFGTGNSNQPQHFGDGTRLSIL.

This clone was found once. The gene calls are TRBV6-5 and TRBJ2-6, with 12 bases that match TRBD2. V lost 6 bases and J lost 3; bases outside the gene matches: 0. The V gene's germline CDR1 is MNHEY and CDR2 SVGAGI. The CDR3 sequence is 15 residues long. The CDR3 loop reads CASRLAGGGANVLTF. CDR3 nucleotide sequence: TGTGCCAGCAGACTAGCGGGGGGTGGGGCCAACGTCCTGACTTTC.

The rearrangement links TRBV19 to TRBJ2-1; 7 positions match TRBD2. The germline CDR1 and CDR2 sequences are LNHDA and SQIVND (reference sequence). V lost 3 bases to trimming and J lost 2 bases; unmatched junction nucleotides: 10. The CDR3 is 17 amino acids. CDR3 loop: CASSIGPMAGAYNEQFF. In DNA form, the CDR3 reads TGTGCCAGTAGTATTGGTCCCATGGCGGGGGCCTACAATGAGCAGTTCTTC.

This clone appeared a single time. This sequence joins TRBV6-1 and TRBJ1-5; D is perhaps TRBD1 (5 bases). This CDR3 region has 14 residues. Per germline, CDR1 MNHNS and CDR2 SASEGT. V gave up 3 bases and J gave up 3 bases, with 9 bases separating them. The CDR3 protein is CASSDGGNNQPQHF. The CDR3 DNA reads TGTGCCAGCAGTGACGGGGGAAACAATCAGCCCCAGCATTTT.

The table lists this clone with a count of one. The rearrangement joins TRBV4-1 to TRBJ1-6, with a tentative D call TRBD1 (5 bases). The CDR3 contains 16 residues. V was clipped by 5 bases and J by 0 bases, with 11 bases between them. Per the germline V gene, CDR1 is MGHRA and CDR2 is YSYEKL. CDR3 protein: CASSNRFSSYNSPLHF. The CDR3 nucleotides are TGCGCCAGCAGCAACAGGTTCAGCTCCTATAATTCACCCCTCCACTTT.

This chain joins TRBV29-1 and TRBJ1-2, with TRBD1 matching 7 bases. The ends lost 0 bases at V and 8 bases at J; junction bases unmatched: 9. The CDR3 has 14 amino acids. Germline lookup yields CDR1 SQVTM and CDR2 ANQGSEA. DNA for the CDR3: TGCAGCGTTGAAGATCAGGAAGGGGGCGCGGGCTACACCTTC. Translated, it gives CSVEDQEGGAGYTF.